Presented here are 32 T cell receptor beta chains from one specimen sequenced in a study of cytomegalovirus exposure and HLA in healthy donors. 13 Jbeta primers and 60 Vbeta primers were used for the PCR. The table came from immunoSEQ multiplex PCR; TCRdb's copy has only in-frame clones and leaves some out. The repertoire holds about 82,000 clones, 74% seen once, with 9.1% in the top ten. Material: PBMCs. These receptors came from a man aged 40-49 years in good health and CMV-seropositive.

For the CDR3, the DNA is TGTGCCAGTAGTATAGTGTTGGCAGGAGGGGCCACCGGGGAGCTGTTTTTT. Translation: CASSIVLAGGATGELFF. The chain uses TRBV19 and TRBJ2-2; D is possibly TRBD2 (6 bases). Between the trimmed V and J ends, which lost 1 base and 4 bases, there was a span of 16 bases. The CDR3 runs 17 residues. Germline V lookup: CDR1 LNHDA, CDR2 SQIVND (reference sequence).

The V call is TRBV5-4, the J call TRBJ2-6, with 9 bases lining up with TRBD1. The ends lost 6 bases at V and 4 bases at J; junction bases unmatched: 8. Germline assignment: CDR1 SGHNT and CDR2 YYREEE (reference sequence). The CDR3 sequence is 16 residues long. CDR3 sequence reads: CASTRDRGTGANVLTF. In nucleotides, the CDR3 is TGTGCCAGCACCCGTGACAGGGGGACCGGGGCCAACGTCCTGACTTTC.

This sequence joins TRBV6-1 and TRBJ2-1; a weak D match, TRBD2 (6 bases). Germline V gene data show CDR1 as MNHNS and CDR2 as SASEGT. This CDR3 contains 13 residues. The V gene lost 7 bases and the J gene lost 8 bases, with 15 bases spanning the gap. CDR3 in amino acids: CASKAGTEYEQFF. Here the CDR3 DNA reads TGTGCCAGCAAGGCGGGGACTGAGTATGAGCAGTTCTTC.

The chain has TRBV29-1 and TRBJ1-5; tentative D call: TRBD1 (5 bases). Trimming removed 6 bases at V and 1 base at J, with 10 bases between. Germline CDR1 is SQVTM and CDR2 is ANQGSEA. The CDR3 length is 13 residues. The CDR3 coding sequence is TGCAGCGTCGCCCGGACAAGCAATCAGCCCCAGCATTTT. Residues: CSVARTSNQPQHF.

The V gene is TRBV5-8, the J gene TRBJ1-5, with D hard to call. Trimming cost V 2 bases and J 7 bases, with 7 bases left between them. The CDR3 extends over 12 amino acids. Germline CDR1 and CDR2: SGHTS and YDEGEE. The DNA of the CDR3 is TGTGCCAGCAGCTTCGGAGGCCAGCCCCAGCATTTT. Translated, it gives CASSFGGQPQHF.

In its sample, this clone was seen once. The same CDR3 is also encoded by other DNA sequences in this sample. The CDR3 region has the DNA TGTGCCAGCAGCTTAGACGGGACAGGGTATACCGGGGAGCTGTTTTTT. This translates into CASSLDGTGYTGELFF. The chain is built from TRBV7-6 and TRBJ2-2; 9 bases are a match to TRBD1. Germline lookup yields CDR1 SGHVS and CDR2 FNYEAQ. CDR3 length: 16 residues. V was clipped by 1 base and J by 5 bases; unmatched bases: 5.

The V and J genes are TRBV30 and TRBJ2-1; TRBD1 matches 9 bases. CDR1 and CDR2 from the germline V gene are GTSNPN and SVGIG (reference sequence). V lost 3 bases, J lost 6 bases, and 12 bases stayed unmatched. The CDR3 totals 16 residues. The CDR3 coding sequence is TGTGCCTGGAGCAGGAAGGGACAGGGCAACTCCAATGAGCAGTTCTTC. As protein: CAWSRKGQGNSNEQFF.

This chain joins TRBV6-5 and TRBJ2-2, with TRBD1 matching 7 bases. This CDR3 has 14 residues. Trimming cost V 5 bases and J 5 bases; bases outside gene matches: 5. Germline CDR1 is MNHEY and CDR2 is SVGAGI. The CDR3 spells CASSRTGGTGELFF. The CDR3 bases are TGTGCCAGCAGTAGGACAGGAGGAACCGGGGAGCTGTTTTTT.

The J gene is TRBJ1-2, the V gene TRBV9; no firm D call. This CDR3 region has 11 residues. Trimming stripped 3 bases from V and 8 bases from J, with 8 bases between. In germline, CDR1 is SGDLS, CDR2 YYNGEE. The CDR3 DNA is TGTGCCAGCAGCGCCTTACTAGGCTACACCTTC. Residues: CASSALLGYTF.

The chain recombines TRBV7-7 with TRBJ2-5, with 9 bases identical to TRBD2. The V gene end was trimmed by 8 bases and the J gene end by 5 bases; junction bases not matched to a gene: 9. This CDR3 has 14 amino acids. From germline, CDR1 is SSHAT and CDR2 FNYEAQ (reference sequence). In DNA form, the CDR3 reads TGTGCCAGCGGCCGCGCGGGAGGGCGGGAGACCCAGTACTTC. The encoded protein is CASGRAGGRETQYF.

This chain's CDR3 is CASRMSRGGFTEAFF. The CDR3 coding sequence is TGTGCCAGCAGGATGTCAAGGGGCGGTTTCACTGAAGCTTTCTTT. The chain joins TRBV2 to TRBJ1-1; a possible D gene is TRBD1 (5 bases). Trimming removed 6 bases at V and 4 bases at J, with 18 bases between. Per germline, CDR1 SNHLY and CDR2 FYNNEI. The CDR3 is made up of 15 amino acids.

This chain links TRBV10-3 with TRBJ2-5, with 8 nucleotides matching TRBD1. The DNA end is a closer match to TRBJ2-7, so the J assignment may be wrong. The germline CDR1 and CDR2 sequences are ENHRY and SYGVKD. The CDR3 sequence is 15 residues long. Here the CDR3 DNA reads TGTGCCATCAGTGACCAAGACAGGGGTAGCGACGAGCAGTACTTC. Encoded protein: CAISDQDRGSDEQYF.

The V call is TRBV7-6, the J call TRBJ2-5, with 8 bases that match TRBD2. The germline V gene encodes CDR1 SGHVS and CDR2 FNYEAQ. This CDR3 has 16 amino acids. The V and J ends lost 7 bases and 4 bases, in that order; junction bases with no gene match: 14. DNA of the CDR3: TGTGCCAGCACCAAACGGGTTAGCGGGGTCGGAGAGACCCAGTACTTC. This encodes CASTKRVSGVGETQYF.

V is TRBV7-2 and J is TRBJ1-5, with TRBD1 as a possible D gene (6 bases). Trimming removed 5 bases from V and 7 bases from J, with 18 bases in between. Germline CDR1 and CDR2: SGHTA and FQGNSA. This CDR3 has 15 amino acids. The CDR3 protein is CASSPALGQLQPQHF. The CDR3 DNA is TGTGCCAGCAGCCCAGCACTCGGACAGCTACAGCCCCAGCATTTT. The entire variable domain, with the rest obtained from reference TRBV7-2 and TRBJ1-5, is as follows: GAGVSQSPSNKVTEKGKDVELRCDPISGHTALYWYRQSLGQGLEFLIYFQGNSAPDKSGLPSDRFSAERTGGSVSTLTIQRTQQEDSAVYLCASSPALGQLQPQHFGDGTRLSIL.

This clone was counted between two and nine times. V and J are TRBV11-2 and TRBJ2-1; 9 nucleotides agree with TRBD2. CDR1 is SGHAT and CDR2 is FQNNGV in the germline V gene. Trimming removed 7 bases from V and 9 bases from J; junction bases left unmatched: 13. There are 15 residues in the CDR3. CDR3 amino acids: CASNPNRAGGAEQFF. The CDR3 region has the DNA TGTGCCAGCAACCCTAACCGAGCGGGAGGAGCTGAGCAGTTCTTC.

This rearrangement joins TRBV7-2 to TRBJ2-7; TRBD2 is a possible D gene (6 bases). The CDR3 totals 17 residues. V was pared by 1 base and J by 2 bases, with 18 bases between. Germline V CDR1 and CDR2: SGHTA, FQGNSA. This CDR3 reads CASSLEEGPGPPYEQYF. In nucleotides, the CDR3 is TGTGCCAGCAGCTTAGAGGAGGGACCCGGGCCTCCCTACGAGCAGTACTTC. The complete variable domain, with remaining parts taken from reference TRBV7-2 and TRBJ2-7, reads GAGVSQSPSNKVTEKGKDVELRCDPISGHTALYWYRQSLGQGLEFLIYFQGNSAPDKSGLPSDRFSAERTGGSVSTLTIQRTQQEDSAVYLCASSLEEGPGPPYEQYFGPGTRLTVT.

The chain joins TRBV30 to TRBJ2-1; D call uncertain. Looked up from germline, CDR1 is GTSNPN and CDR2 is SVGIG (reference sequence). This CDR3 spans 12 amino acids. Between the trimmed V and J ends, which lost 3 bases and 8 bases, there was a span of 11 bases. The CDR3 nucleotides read TGTGCCTGGAGAAGCATTTCGTATGAGCAGTTCTTC. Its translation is CAWRSISYEQFF.

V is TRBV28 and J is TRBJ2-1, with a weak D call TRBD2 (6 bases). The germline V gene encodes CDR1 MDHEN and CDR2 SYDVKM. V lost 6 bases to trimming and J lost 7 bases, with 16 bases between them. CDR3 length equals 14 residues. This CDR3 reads CASRRDGRWNEQFF. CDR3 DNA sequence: TGTGCCAGCAGGCGGGACGGCCGATGGAATGAGCAGTTCTTC. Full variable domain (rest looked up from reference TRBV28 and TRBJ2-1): DVKVTQSSRYLVKRTGEKVFLECVQDMDHENMFWYRQDPGLGLRLIYFSYDVKMKEKGDIPEGYSVSREKKERFSLILESASTNQTSMYLCASRRDGRWNEQFFGPGTRLTVL.

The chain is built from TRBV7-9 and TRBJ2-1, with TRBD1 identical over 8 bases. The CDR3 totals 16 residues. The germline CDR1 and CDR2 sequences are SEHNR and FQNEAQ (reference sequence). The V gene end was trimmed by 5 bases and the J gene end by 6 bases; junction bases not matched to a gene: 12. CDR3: CASSPAGQGARNEQFF. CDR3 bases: TGTGCCAGCAGCCCAGCCGGACAGGGAGCCCGCAATGAGCAGTTCTTC.

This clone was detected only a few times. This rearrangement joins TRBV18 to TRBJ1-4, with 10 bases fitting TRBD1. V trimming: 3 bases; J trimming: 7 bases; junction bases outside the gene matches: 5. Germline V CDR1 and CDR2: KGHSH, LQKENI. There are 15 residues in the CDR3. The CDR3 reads CASSPGQGVGEKLFF. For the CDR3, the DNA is TGTGCCAGCTCACCCGGACAGGGGGTGGGTGAAAAACTGTTTTTT.

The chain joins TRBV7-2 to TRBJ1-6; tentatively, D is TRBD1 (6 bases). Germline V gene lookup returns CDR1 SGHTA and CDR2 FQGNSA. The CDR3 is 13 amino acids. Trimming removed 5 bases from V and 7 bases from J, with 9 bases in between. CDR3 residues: CASSGTGNSPLHF. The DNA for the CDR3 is TGTGCCAGCAGCGGCACAGGGAATTCACCCCTCCACTTT.

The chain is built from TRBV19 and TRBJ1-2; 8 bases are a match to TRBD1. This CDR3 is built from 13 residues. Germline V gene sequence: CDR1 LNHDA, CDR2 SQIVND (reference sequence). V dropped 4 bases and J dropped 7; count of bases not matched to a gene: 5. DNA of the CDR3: TGTGCCAGTAGTAGCCAGGGGGCGAGTGGCTACACCTTC. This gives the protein CASSSQGASGYTF. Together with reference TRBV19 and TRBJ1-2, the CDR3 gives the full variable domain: DGGITQSPKYLFRKEGQNVTLSCEQNLNHDAMYWYRQDPGQGLRLIYYSQIVNDFQKGDIAEGYSVSREKKESFPLTVTSAQKNPTAFYLCASSSQGASGYTFGSGTRLTVV.

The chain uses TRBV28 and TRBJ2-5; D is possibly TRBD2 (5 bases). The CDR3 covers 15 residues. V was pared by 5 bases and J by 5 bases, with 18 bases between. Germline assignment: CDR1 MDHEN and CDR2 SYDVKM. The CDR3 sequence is CASSLLREPAETQYF. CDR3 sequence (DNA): TGTGCCAGCAGTCTCCTCCGGGAACCCGCGGAGACCCAGTACTTC.

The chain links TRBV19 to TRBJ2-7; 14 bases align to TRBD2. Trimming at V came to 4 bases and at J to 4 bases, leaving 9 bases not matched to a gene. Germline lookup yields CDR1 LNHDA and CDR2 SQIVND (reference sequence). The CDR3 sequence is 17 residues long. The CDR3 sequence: CASSTGTSGRSAYEQYF. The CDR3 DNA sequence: TGTGCCAGTAGTACCGGGACTAGCGGGAGATCAGCGTACGAGCAGTACTTC.

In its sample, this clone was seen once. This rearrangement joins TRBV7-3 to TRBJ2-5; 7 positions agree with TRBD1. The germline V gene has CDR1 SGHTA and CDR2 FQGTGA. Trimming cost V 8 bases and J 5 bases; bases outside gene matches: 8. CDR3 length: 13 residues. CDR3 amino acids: CASSRQGGETQYF. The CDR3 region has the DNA TGTGCCAGCTCCCGACAGGGCGGGGAGACCCAGTACTTC.

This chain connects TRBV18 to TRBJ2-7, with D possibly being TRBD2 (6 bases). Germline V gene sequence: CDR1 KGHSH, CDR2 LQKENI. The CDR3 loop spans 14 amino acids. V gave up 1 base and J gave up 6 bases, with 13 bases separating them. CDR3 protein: CASSPQGLGGEQYF. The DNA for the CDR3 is TGTGCCAGCTCACCACAGGGACTCGGGGGCGAGCAGTACTTC.

The DNA of the CDR3 is TGTGCCAGTAGTATAGATGGACAGCGGCCCTATGGCTACACCTTC. It specifies CASSIDGQRPYGYTF. The chain joins TRBV19 to TRBJ1-2, with D possibly TRBD1 on 6 matching bases. Germline V CDR1 and CDR2: LNHDA, SQIVND (reference sequence). Trimming removed 0 bases at V and 4 bases at J, with 12 bases between. The length of the CDR3 is 15 residues.

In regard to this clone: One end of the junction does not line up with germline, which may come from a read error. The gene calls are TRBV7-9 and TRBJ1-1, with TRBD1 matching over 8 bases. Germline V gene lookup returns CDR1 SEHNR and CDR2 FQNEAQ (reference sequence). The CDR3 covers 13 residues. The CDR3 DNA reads TGTTCCAGCAACCCCACAGGGGGCACTGAAGCTTTCTTT. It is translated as CSSNPTGGTEAFF.

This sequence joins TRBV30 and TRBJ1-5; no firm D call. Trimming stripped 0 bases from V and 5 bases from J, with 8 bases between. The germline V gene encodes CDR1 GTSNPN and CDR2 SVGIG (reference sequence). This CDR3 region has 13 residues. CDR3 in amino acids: CAWSVSRDQPQHF. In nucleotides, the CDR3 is TGTGCCTGGAGTGTATCTCGGGATCAGCCCCAGCATTTT.

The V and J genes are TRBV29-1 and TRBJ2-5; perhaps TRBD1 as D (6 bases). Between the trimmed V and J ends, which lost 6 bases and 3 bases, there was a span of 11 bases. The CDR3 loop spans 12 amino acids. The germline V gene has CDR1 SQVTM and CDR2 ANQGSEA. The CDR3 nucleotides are TGCAGCGTCGCATCAGGGGAAGAGACCCAGTACTTC. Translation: CSVASGEETQYF.

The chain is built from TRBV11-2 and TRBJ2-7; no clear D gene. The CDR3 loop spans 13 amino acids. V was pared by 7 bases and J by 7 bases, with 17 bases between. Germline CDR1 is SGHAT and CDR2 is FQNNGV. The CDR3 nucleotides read TGTGCCAGCACCCATTCTTCAGGTCGAGAGCAGTACTTC. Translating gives CASTHSSGREQYF.

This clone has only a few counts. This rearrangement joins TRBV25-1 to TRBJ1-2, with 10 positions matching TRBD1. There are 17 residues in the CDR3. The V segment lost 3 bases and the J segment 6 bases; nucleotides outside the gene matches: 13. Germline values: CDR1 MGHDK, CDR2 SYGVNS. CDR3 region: CASSEDTPGQGINGYTF. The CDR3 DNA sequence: TGTGCCAGCAGTGAGGACACCCCGGGACAGGGGATTAATGGCTACACCTTC.